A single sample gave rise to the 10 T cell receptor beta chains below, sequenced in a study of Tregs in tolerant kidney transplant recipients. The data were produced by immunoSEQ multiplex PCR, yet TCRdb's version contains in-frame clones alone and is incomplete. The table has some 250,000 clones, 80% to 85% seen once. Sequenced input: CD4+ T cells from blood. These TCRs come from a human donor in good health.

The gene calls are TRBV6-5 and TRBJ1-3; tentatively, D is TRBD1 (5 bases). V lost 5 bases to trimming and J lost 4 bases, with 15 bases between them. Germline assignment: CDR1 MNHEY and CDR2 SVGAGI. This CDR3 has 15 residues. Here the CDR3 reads CASSTSGLSGNTIYF. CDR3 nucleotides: TGTGCCAGCAGTACCTCAGGGTTGAGCGGAAACACCATATATTTT.

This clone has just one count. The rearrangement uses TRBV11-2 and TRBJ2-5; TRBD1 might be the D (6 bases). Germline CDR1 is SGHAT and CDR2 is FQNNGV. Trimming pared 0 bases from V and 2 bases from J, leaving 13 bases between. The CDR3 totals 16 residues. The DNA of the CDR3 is TGTGCCAGCAGCTTAGATCTAAGTAGGGGGCAAGAGACCCAGTACTTC. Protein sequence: CASSLDLSRGQETQYF.

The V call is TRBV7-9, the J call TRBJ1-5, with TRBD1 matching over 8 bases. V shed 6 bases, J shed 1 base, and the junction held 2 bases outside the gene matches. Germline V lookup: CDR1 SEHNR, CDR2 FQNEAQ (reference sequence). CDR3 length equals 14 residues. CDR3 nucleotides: TGTGCCAGCAGAAGACAGGGGAGCAATCAGCCCCAGCATTTT. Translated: CASRRQGSNQPQHF.

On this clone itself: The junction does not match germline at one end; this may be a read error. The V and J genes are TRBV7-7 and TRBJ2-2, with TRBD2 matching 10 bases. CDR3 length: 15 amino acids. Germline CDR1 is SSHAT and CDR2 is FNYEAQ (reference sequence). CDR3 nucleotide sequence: TGTGCTAGCAGCTTAGCTAGCGGGGGCCCCGGGGAGCTGTTTTTT. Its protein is CASSLASGGPGELFF.

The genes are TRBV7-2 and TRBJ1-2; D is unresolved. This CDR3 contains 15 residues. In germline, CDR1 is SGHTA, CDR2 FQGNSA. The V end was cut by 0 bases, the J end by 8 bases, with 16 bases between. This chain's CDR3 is CASSLAELPRSGYTF. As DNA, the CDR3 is TGTGCCAGCAGCTTAGCTGAGTTGCCCCGCTCGGGCTACACCTTC.

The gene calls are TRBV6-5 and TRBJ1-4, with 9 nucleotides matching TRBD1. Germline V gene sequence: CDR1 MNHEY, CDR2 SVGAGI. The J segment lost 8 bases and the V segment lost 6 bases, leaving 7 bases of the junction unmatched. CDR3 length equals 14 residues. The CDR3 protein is CASSRQGGGEKLFF. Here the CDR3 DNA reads TGTGCCAGCAGCCGACAGGGGGGGGGAGAAAAACTGTTTTTT.

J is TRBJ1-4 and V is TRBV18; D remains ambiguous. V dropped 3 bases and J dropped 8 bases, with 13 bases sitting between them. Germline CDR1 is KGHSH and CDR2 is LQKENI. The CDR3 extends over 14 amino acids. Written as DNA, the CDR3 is TGTGCCAGCTCACCGCTGGGCCAAAAGGAAAAACTGTTTTTT. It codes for CASSPLGQKEKLFF.

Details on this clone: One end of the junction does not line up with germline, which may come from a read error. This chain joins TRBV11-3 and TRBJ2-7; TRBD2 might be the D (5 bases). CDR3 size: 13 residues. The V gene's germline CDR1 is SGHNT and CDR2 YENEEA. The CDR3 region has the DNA TGTGCCAGCAGTTTAGGGAGCTCCTACGAGCAGTACTTC. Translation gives CASSLGSSYEQYF.

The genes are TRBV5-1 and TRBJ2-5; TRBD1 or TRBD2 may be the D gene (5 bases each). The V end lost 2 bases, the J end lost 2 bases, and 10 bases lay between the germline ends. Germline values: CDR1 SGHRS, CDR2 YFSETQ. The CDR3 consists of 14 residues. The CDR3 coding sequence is TGCGCCAGCAGCTTCGGGGCCCTACAAGAGACCCAGTACTTC. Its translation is CASSFGALQETQYF. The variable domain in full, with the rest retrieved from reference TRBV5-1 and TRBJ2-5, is KAGVTQTPRYLIKTRGQQVTLSCSPISGHRSVSWYQQTPGQGLQFLFEYFSETQRNKGNFPGRFSGRQFSNSRSEMNVSTLELGDSALYLCASSFGALQETQYFGPGTRLLVL.

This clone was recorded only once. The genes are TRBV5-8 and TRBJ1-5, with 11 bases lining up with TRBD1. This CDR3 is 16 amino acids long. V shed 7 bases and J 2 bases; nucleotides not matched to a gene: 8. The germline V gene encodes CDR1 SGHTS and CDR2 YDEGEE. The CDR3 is CASRRTGGIGNQPQHF. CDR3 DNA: TGTGCCAGCCGCCGGACAGGGGGCATTGGCAATCAGCCCCAGCATTTT.